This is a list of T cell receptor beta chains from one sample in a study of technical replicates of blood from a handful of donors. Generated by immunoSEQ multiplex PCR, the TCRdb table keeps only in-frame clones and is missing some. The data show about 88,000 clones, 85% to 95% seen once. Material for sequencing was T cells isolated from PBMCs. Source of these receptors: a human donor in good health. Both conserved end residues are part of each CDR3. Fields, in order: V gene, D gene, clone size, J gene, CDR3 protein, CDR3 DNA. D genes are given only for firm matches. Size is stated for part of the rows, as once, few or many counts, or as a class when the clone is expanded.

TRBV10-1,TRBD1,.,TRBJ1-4,CASSESSLGTGAGEKLFF,TGCGCCAGCAGTGAGTCGTCGCTTGGGACAGGGGCGGGTGAAAAACTGTTTTTT
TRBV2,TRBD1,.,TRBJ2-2,CASRRQGNGELFF,TGTGCCAGCAGGCGACAGGGTAACGGGGAGCTGTTTTTT
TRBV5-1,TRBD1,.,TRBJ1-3,CASSLAGTGGSGNTIYF,TGCGCCAGCAGCTTGGCCGGGACAGGGGGCTCTGGAAACACCATATATTTT
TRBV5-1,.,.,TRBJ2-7,CASAEGYEQYF,TGCGCCAGCGCCGAGGGTTACGAGCAGTACTTC
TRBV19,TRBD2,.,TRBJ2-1,CASSIVGRIAFPTSYNEQFF,TGTGCCAGTAGTATAGTCGGGAGGATAGCCTTCCCGACCTCCTACAATGAGCAGTTCTTC
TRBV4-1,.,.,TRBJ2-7,CASSQDFWGELEQYF,TGCGCCAGCAGCCAAGATTTTTGGGGGGAGCTCGAGCAGTACTTC
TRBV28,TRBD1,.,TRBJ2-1,CASSLGQGVPYNEQFF,TGTGCCAGCAGTCTCGGACAGGGGGTCCCCTACAATGAGCAGTTCTTC
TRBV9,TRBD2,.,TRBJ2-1,CASSVELAGVSPHNEQFF,TGTGCCAGCAGCGTAGAACTAGCGGGAGTATCCCCCCACAATGAGCAGTTCTTC
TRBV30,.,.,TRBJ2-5,CAWTGLAWETQYF,TGTGCCTGGACAGGCCTGGCGTGGGAGACCCAGTACTTC
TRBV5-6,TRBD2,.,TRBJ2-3,CASSYYGGAATDTQYF,TGTGCCAGCAGCTACTACGGGGGGGCGGCGACAGATACGCAGTATTTT
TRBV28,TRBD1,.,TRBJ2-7,CASSSGTALYEQYF,TGTGCCAGCAGTTCCGGGACAGCCCTTTACGAGCAGTACTTC
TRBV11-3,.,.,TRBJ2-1,CASSLMGDNEQFF,TGTGCCAGCAGCTTAATGGGAGACAATGAGCAGTTCTTC
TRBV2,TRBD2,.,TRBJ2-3,CASSGTGGTDTQYF,TGTGCCAGCAGTGGAACGGGGGGAACAGATACGCAGTATTTT
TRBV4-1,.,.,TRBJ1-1,CASSQLLRLNTEAFF,TGCGCCAGCAGCCAACTTCTTCGACTTAACACTGAAGCTTTCTTT
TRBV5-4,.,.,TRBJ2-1,CASSDGSGTYNEQFF,TGTGCCAGCAGCGACGGGAGTGGCACCTACAATGAGCAGTTCTTC
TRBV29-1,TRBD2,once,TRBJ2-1,CSVDIGFSGASNEQFF,TGCAGCGTTGATATCGGCTTTAGCGGGGCCAGCAATGAGCAGTTCTTC
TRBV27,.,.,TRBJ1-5,CASGGSAQPQHF,TGTGCCAGCGGAGGATCAGCTCAGCCCCAGCATTTT
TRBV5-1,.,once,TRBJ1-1,CASRDGQTFF,TGCGCCAGCAGGGATGGACAGACTTTCTTT
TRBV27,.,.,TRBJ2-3,CASTRGSSTDTQYF,TGTGCCAGCACTAGGGGGTCTAGCACAGATACGCAGTATTTT
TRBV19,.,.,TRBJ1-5,CASSRDRTNSNQPQHF,TGTGCCAGTAGTAGAGACAGAACTAATAGCAATCAGCCCCAGCATTTT
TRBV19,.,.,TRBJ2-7,CASSIRATRFYEQYF,TGTGCCAGTAGTATTAGGGCAACTAGATTCTACGAGCAGTACTTC
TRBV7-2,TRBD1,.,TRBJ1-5,CASSFVGQINQPQHF,TGTGCCAGCAGCTTTGTGGGACAGATCAATCAGCCCCAGCATTTT